The rows below give T cell receptor beta chains drawn from one sample of a study of blood T cell repertoires in COVID-19. Only in-frame clones appear in the TCRdb table, and some are missing; sequencing was by immunoSEQ multiplex PCR. The table has some 300,000 clones, roughly 89% seen once. Sequenced material: PBMCs or T cells enriched from blood (not recorded which). Receptors originate from a woman aged 45-60 years who had been exposed to COVID-19. Each CDR3 is given with its conserved first and last residue. A D gene is named only where the DNA matches it firmly. Rows give clone size only sometimes, using once, few, many, or a class for an expanded clone.

CDR3 protein,CDR3 DNA,V gene,clone size,J gene,D gene
CASSTGTGWSEQYF,TGCGCCAGCAGCACCGGGACAGGGTGGTCCGAGCAGTACTTC,TRBV5-1,-,TRBJ2-7,TRBD1
CASSLQRGTVEQFF,TGTGCCAGCAGTCTTCAGCGGGGGACGGTTGAGCAGTTCTTC,TRBV2,-,TRBJ2-1,TRBD2
CASSLERETEAFF,TGTGCCAGCAGCTTAGAAAGGGAGACTGAAGCTTTCTTT,TRBV7-9,-,TRBJ1-1,-
CASSSRTGTSGEEADTQYF,TGCGCCAGCAGCTCGCGAACCGGGACTAGCGGGGAGGAGGCAGATACGCAGTATTTT,TRBV5-1,-,TRBJ2-3,TRBD2
CATILAGGFGNEQFF,TGTGCCACCATACTAGCGGGGGGGTTCGGCAATGAGCAGTTCTTC,TRBV2,-,TRBJ2-1,TRBD2
CASSPAVDRHTEAFF,TGTGCCAGCAGCCCGGCGGTGGACAGGCACACTGAAGCTTTCTTT,TRBV5-4,-,TRBJ1-1,TRBD1
CASSLIGQTYNEQFF,TGTGCCAGCAGCTTAATAGGACAGACCTACAATGAGCAGTTCTTC,TRBV7-9,-,TRBJ2-1,-
CASSEGGHNQPQHF,TGTGCCAGCAGTGAAGGGGGACACAATCAGCCCCAGCATTTT,TRBV6-1,-,TRBJ1-5,-
CASRGTGTWTGANVLTF,TGTGCCAGCAGAGGGACAGGGACTTGGACCGGGGCCAACGTCCTGACTTTC,TRBV2,-,TRBJ2-6,TRBD1
CASSFSLGYEQYF,TGTGCCAGCAGTTTCTCCCTCGGCTACGAGCAGTACTTC,TRBV27,-,TRBJ2-7,-
CASSKGLAANTGELFF,TGTGCCAGTAGTAAAGGACTAGCGGCGAACACCGGGGAGCTGTTTTTT,TRBV19,-,TRBJ2-2,TRBD2
CASSEVGAFSGNTIYF,TGTGCCAGCAGTGAAGTGGGGGCCTTCTCTGGAAACACCATATATTTT,TRBV6-1,-,TRBJ1-3,-
CASSMGGSGYGYTF,TGTGCCAGCTCAATGGGAGGTTCCGGCTATGGCTACACCTTC,TRBV6-5,once,TRBJ1-2,-
CASRQAGDSYNEQFF,TGCGCCAGCAGACAGGCGGGGGACTCCTACAATGAGCAGTTCTTC,TRBV5-1,-,TRBJ2-1,TRBD2
CASSQGDRKETQYF,TGCGCCAGCAGCCAAGGAGACAGGAAAGAGACCCAGTACTTC,TRBV4-1,-,TRBJ2-5,-